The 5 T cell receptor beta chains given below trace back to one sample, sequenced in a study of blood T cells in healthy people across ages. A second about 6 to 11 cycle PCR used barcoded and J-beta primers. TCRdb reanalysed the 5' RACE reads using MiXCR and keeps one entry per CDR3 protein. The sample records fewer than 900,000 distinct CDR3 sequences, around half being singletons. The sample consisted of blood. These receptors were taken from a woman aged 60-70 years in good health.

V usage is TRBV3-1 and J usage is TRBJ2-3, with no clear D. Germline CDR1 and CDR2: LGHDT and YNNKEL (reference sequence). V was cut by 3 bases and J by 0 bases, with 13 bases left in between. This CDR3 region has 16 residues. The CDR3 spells CASSHFMEPSTDTQYF. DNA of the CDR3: TGTGCCAGCAGCCATTTTATGGAACCTAGCACAGATACGCAGTATTTT.

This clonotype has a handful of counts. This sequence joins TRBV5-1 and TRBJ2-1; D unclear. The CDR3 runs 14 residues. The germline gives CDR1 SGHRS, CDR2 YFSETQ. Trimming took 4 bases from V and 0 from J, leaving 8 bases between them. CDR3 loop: CASSSQNSYNEQFF. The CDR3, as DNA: TGCGCCAGCAGCAGCCAGAACTCCTACAATGAGCAGTTCTTC. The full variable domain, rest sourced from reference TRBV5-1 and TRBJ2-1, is KAGVTQTPRYLIKTRGQQVTLSCSPISGHRSVSWYQQTPGQGLQFLFEYFSETQRNKGNFPGRFSGRQFSNSRSEMNVSTLELGDSALYLCASSSQNSYNEQFFGPGTRLTVL.

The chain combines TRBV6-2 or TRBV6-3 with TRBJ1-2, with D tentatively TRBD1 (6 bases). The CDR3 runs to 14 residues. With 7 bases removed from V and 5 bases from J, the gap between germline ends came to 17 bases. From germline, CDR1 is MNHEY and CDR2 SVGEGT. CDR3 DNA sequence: TGTGCCAGCACCCAGCTAGGGGGTCGGTATGGCTACACCTTC. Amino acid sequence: CASTQLGGRYGYTF.

CDR3 DNA: TGTGCCAGCAAGACTAGCGGAAATCAGTATGCTGAGCAGTTCTTC. Residues: CASKTSGNQYAEQFF. The chain is built from TRBV7-2 and TRBJ2-1, with 9 positions matching TRBD2. With 7 bases clipped from V and 9 bases from J, the junction kept 13 bases outside the gene matches. The CDR3 consists of 15 residues. Germline V lookup: CDR1 SGHTA, CDR2 FQGNSA.

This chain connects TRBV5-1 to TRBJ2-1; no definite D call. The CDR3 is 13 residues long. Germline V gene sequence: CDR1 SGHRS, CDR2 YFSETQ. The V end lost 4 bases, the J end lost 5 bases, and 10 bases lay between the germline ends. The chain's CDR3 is CASSPKTDNEQFF. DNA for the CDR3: TGCGCCAGCAGCCCTAAAACAGACAATGAGCAGTTCTTC.